Below are 22 T cell receptor beta chains sequenced from a single sample in a study of T-cell reconstitution after alpha-beta-depleted transplantation in children. TCRbeta library preparation incorporated unique molecular identifiers. TCRdb re-called the PCR reads with MiXCR, one entry per CDR3 protein. There are about 870,000 distinct CDR3 sequences in the sample; less than 20% occur only once, and around 5.3% lies in the top ten. The source was PBMCs, mostly from graft donor cells, collected 360 days after TCRalphabeta/CD19-depleted stem cell transplant. The receptor source for this set is a male patient between 5 and 17 years old who had a stem cell transplant for acute lymphoblastic leukemia, so the T cells may come from the graft donor.

This clonotype was found a few times. The J gene is TRBJ2-5, the V gene TRBV10-3; D is unresolved. The CDR3 is made up of 12 amino acids. Germline CDR1 ENHRY, CDR2 SYGVKD. V shed 7 bases and J shed 2 bases, with 8 bases lying between them. The CDR3: CAITTIQETQYF. The DNA of the CDR3 is TGTGCCATCACAACAATTCAAGAGACCCAGTACTTC.

This clonotype was detected only a few times. The chain carries TRBV29-1 and TRBJ2-1; 9 positions match TRBD2. Trimming took 2 bases from V and 12 from J; bases not matched to a gene: 17. Germline V CDR1 and CDR2: SQVTM, ANQGSEA. The CDR3 totals 16 residues. The CDR3 bases are TGCAGCGTTGAAAAATGGGCGGGAGGGCGTCTCTCAGTGCAGTTCTTC. The encoded protein is CSVEKWAGGRLSVQFF.

The gene calls are TRBV15 and TRBJ2-5, with D perhaps matching TRBD1 (5 bases). V gave up 1 base and J gave up 0 bases, with 9 bases separating them. CDR1 is LNHNV, CDR2 YYDKDF, per germline (reference sequence). This CDR3 region has 15 residues. CDR3 sequence: CATSRGWGHQETQYF. In nucleotides, the CDR3 is TGTGCCACCAGCAGAGGATGGGGCCACCAAGAGACCCAGTACTTC.

This chain joins TRBV28 and TRBJ2-4; 8 bases align to TRBD2. V gave up 2 bases and J gave up 8 bases; unmatched junction bases: 8. Germline V gene data show CDR1 as MDHEN and CDR2 as SYDVKM. The CDR3 consists of 15 residues. For the CDR3, the DNA is TGTGCCAGCAGTTTACTTCTAGCGGGCGCCCACATTCAGTACTTC. The encoded protein is CASSLLLAGAHIQYF.

The chain uses TRBV12-3 or TRBV12-4 and TRBJ2-7, with 9 bases lining up with TRBD1. V lost 4 bases to trimming and J lost 0 bases; unmatched junction nucleotides: 7. The CDR3 is made up of 16 amino acids. This chain's CDR3 is CASSSHPGQGSYEQYF. The CDR3 DNA is TGTGCCAGCAGTTCCCACCCGGGACAGGGCTCCTACGAGCAGTACTTC.

The J gene is TRBJ2-2, the V gene TRBV10-2; D may correspond to TRBD1 or TRBD2 (6 bases each). This CDR3 region has 13 residues. Germline V gene data show CDR1 as WSHSY and CDR2 as SAAADI. V was trimmed by 0 bases and J by 12 bases, leaving 11 bases between them. CDR3 sequence: CASSESGGTKLFF. The CDR3 DNA reads as TGCGCCAGCAGTGAGTCGGGGGGCACGAAGCTGTTTTTT.

This sequence joins TRBV7-6 and TRBJ2-7, with D uncertain. The CDR3 consists of 13 residues. Per the germline V gene, CDR1 is SGHVS and CDR2 is FNYEAQ. V was trimmed by 5 bases and J by 0 bases, leaving 8 bases between them. CDR3 protein: CASSVHISYEQYF. CDR3 coding DNA: TGTGCCAGCAGCGTTCATATCTCCTACGAGCAGTACTTC.

The chain combines TRBV24-1 with TRBJ2-1; 9 bases agree with TRBD2. Germline V gene sequence: CDR1 KGHDR, CDR2 SFDVKD. The CDR3 totals 15 residues. The J segment lost 4 bases and the V segment lost 5 bases, leaving 5 bases of the junction unmatched. CDR3 bases: TGTGCCACCAGTGCGACTAGCGGAAGGTACAATGAGCAGTTCTTC. Translated: CATSATSGRYNEQFF.

The chain carries TRBV15 and TRBJ1-1, with a tentative D call TRBD1 (5 bases). CDR3 length: 15 residues. Trimming took 5 bases from V and 4 from J, leaving 17 bases between them. Germline assignment: CDR1 LNHNV and CDR2 YYDKDF (reference sequence). As DNA, the CDR3 is TGTGCCACCAGCCTTGGTGGGGGGGAGATCACTGAAGCTTTCTTT. Translation gives CATSLGGGEITEAFF.

The rearrangement uses TRBV19 and TRBJ2-1; 11 bases fit TRBD2. Losses at the gene ends were 6 bases for V and 6 bases for J; bases not matched to a gene: 10. The CDR3 is made up of 16 amino acids. CDR1 is LNHDA and CDR2 is SQIVND in the germline V gene (reference sequence). The CDR3 sequence is CASSLGLAVGGNEQFF. Written as DNA, the CDR3 is TGTGCCAGTAGCCTGGGACTAGCGGTAGGGGGCAATGAGCAGTTCTTC.

The chain has TRBV27 and TRBJ2-7; a weak D match, TRBD1 (5 bases). There are 15 residues in the CDR3. Germline loops: CDR1 MNHEY, CDR2 SMNVEV (reference sequence). V lost 2 bases to trimming and J lost 5 bases, with 16 bases between them. The CDR3 bases are TGTGCCAGCAGTTTAGATCCGCAGGGTGTCCACGAGCAGTACTTC. It encodes CASSLDPQGVHEQYF.

This clonotype was observed many times. An end of the junction does not agree with germline; a read error may underlie this. The rearrangement links TRBV5-1 to TRBJ1-2; D unclear. The germline V gene encodes CDR1 SGHRS and CDR2 YFSETQ. This CDR3 has 12 amino acids. The CDR3 loop reads CASSLRNYGYTF. The DNA for the CDR3 is TGTGCCAGCAGTTTAAGGAACTATGGCTACACCTTC.

This clonotype was recorded a few times. For the CDR3, the DNA is TGTGCCAGCGCCTCACTAGCGGGAGGGCCTAGGAATACGCAGTATTTT. This translates into CASASLAGGPRNTQYF. The rearrangement uses TRBV11-1 and TRBJ2-3, with TRBD2 matching 13 bases. Germline values: CDR1 SGHAT, CDR2 FQDESV (reference sequence). Trimming cost V 8 bases and J 7 bases; bases outside gene matches: 12. The CDR3 length is 16 residues.

This clonotype was detected a few times. This chain connects TRBV27 to TRBJ2-1, with no clear D. The CDR3 has 13 residues. Trimming cost V 0 bases and J 7 bases, with 7 bases left between them. Germline V gives CDR1 MNHEY, CDR2 SMNVEV (reference sequence). The CDR3 sequence: CASSLSWNNEQFF. CDR3 nucleotides: TGTGCCAGCAGTTTATCTTGGAATAATGAGCAGTTCTTC.

This clonotype was seen a few times. As DNA, the CDR3 is TGTGCCAGCAGCGATCAGGGGGCGGTAGGCATTCAGTACTTC. Amino acid sequence: CASSDQGAVGIQYF. The V and J genes are TRBV9 and TRBJ2-4, with 8 nucleotides matching TRBD1. V shed 3 bases and J 9 bases; nucleotides not matched to a gene: 8. Per the germline V gene, CDR1 is SGDLS and CDR2 is YYNGEE. The CDR3 has 14 residues.

This clonotype showed up just once. The CDR3 DNA sequence: TGTGCCAGCAGCTTTAAGAATCCCGGGACAGGGGCATCAGGAAACACCATATATTTT. The encoded protein is CASSFKNPGTGASGNTIYF. The chain joins TRBV11-1 to TRBJ1-3; 10 nucleotides align to TRBD1. This CDR3 comprises 19 residues. Germline CDR1 is SGHAT and CDR2 is FQDESV (reference sequence). V dropped 3 bases and J dropped 4; count of bases not matched to a gene: 15.

The CDR3 coding sequence is TGTGCCAGCAGCTTAGACCCTAGCGGGATCGATGAGCAGTTCTTC. Protein product: CASSLDPSGIDEQFF. The genes are TRBV7-6 and TRBJ2-1, with 9 bases fitting TRBD2. J lost 8 bases, V lost 1 base, and 6 bases had no gene match. The CDR3 totals 15 residues. Germline assignment: CDR1 SGHVS and CDR2 FNYEAQ.

The gene calls are TRBV10-3 and TRBJ2-7; the D is unclear. The ends were cut back, 3 bases at V and 5 bases at J, with 8 bases in the middle. CDR1 and CDR2 from the germline V gene are ENHRY and SYGVKD. This CDR3 spans 12 amino acids. The CDR3 reads CAISDSFNEQYF. CDR3 DNA sequence: TGTGCCATCAGTGACTCCTTCAACGAGCAGTACTTC.

The chain carries TRBV27 and TRBJ1-6, with D tentatively TRBD1 (6 bases). Deletions cut 4 bases from V and 7 bases from J, with 11 bases between. The germline V gene has CDR1 MNHEY and CDR2 SMNVEV (reference sequence). The CDR3 consists of 14 residues. Written as DNA, the CDR3 is TGTGCCAGCAGTTCCCGGACAGAGAATTCACCCCTCCACTTT. Its protein product is CASSSRTENSPLHF.

The rearrangement links TRBV11-2 to TRBJ2-5; D unresolved. The CDR3 is made up of 13 amino acids. V lost 5 bases, J lost 1 base, and 8 bases lay in between. CDR1 and CDR2 (germline): SGHAT, FQNNGV. The CDR3 region is CASSPDIQETQYF. CDR3 nucleotide sequence: TGTGCCAGCAGCCCCGACATCCAAGAGACCCAGTACTTC.

This clonotype occurred a few times. The rearrangement uses TRBV5-1 and TRBJ2-7; 8 bases agree with TRBD1. CDR3 length: 19 residues. CDR1 is SGHRS and CDR2 is YFSETQ in the germline V gene. Trimming at V came to 1 base and at J to 3 bases, leaving 18 bases not matched to a gene. The CDR3 DNA follows: TGCGCCAGCAGCTTGACCCTACCCGCAGGTGGGACAGGAAACTACGAGCAGTACTTC. This sequence encodes CASSLTLPAGGTGNYEQYF.

The V gene is TRBV24-1, the J gene TRBJ2-3; possibly TRBD1 or TRBD2 for D (5 bases each). This CDR3 has 14 residues. Germline assignment: CDR1 KGHDR and CDR2 SFDVKD. Trimming stripped 4 bases from V and 1 base from J, with 8 bases between. As DNA, the CDR3 is TGTGCCACCAGTGACGGGGACCGCACAGATACGCAGTATTTT. Translated, it gives CATSDGDRTDTQYF.